The T cell receptor beta chain described here comes from a study of T cell changes during pregnancy in multiple sclerosis (dated by TCRdb to about 2019). A note on the overall study: Changes in the T cell repertoire over the course of pregnancy were examined in this study in women with multiple sclerosis.

Trimming takes 0 bases from V and 4 bases from J, and the germline ends sit 9 bases apart. CDR1 and CDR2, looked up from the germline V gene (reference sequence), are GTSNPN and SVGIG. Counted from cysteine to phenylalanine, this CDR3 has 13 amino acids. The retained sequence is limited to the CDR3, 39 bases, with the frame set at the first base. The method was the immunoSEQ multiplex PCR assay. Drawn from immuneACCESS, this table holds only the in-frame rearrangements with V and J called that TCRdb kept. Clones are partly lost; checked studies trace under half to an unresolved V gene and leave the rest unexplained. In all, the sample holds under 80,000 clones, and roughly 90% of those were seen once. The ten largest make up approximately 1.8% of the sample. With regard to this clone: The antigen this receptor binds is unknown. No qualities accompany the bases; no much larger clone lies one base away.

This sample comprised peripheral blood, obtained in the first trimester of pregnancy. The TCR comes from a female donor with multiple sclerosis, enrolled in a pregnancy study. This sequence uses TRBV30 and TRBJ1-1, with a weak D call of TRBD1 (5 bases match). At the DNA level, the sequence is TGTGCCTGGAGTGTCCAGGGATCCACTGAAGCTTTCTTT. Translated, it reads CAWSVQGSTEAFF.